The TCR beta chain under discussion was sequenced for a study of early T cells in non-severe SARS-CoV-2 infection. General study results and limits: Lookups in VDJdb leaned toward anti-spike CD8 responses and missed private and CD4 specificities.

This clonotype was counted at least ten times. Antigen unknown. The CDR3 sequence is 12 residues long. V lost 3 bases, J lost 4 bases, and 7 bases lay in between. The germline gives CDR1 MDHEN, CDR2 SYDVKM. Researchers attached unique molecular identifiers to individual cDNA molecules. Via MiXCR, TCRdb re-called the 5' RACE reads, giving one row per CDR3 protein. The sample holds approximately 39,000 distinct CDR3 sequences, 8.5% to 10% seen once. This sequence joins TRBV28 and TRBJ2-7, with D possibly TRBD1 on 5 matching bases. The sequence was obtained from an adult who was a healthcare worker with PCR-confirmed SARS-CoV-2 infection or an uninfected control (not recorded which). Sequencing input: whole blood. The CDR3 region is CASSFAGYEQYF. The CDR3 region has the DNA TGTGCCAGCAGTTTTGCAGGGTACGAGCAGTACTTC.